The present TCR beta chain was sequenced within a study of shared clonotypes between healthy human individuals. Assay: immunoSEQ multiplex PCR; the TCRdb copy retains only in-frame clones and omits some. The profile shows about 340,000 clones, around 67% of them singletons. Deletions cut 4 bases from V and 6 bases from J, with 16 bases between. Looked up from germline, CDR1 is SGHTA and CDR2 is FQGNSA. This CDR3 spans 14 amino acids. Sequenced material: memory CD4+ T cells sorted from blood. This sample's subset: CD45RA-negative fraction. The rearrangement joins TRBV7-2 to TRBJ2-7; a possible D gene is TRBD2 (6 bases). The receptor's source is a man aged 25-45 years in good health. CDR3 DNA sequence: TGTGCCAGCAGCTCCCGCGGGACTTTGGGCGAGCAGTACTTC. Protein sequence: CASSSRGTLGEQYF.